By sample fraction, the clone carrying this T cell receptor (beta chain) is large (0.1 to 1%). Its antigen is not identified. CFSE-labeled sorted T cells met regulatory or mature dendritic cells for approximately 5 days. Memory T cells were CD45RO+, naive were CD45RA+, sorted by FACS. These data originate in a study of regulatory dendritic cells for organ transplantation. Looked up from germline, CDR1 is MGHRA and CDR2 is YSYEKL. Trimming left V 0 bases short and J 2 bases short, with 11 bases between. This CDR3 is built from 15 residues. Repertoires were generated with immunoSEQ multiplex PCR, while TCRdb's copy carries only in-frame clones and drops some. The sample records about 5,400 clones, about 70% being singletons.

The sample taken for sequencing was memory CD8+ T cells from blood cultured with regulatory dendritic cells. Subset given: CD45RO+ memory T cells. The V call is TRBV4-1, the J call TRBJ2-7; no clear D gene. This TCR was sampled from a human donor in good health. CDR3 sequence: CASSQEKYYTYEQYF. In DNA form, the CDR3 reads TGCGCCAGCAGCCAAGAAAAATACTACACCTACGAGCAGTACTTC.